Sequencing of this T cell receptor (beta chain) was carried out in a study of T cell responses to AZD1222 COVID-19 vaccine. Whole-study results and caveats: Donor demographics were predominantly white British with a female majority; clonal diversity may be underestimated. When two AZD1222 doses had been given, Spike-specific TCR breadth and depth rose. Sampling captured repertoires only after the peak T cell response.

Data came from immunoSEQ multiplex PCR; TCRdb stores just in-frame clones and leaves some out. The table shows 150,000 to 200,000 clones, with around nine tenths occurring only once. Researchers grouped second doses given at about 4 or about 12 weeks into one pool. CDR1 is LNHDA and CDR2 is SQIVND in the germline V gene (reference sequence). V shed 6 bases and J shed 2 bases, with 5 bases lying between them. The CDR3 spans 12 residues. Concerning this clone: Its antigen remains unknown.

Here the sequenced sample was peripheral blood, taken 28 days after the second AZD1222 dose. The TCR comes from an adult who received the AZD1222 COVID-19 vaccine. The gene calls are TRBV19 and TRBJ1-5; no reliable D call. As DNA, the CDR3 is TGTGCCAGTAGGGTTCGCAATCAGCCCCAGCATTTT. Amino acid sequence: CASRVRNQPQHF. Full variable domain (missing parts from reference TRBV19 and TRBJ1-5): DGGITQSPKYLFRKEGQNVTLSCEQNLNHDAMYWYRQDPGQGLRLIYYSQIVNDFQKGDIAEGYSVSREKKESFPLTVTSAQKNPTAFYLCASRVRNQPQHFGDGTRLSIL.